This entry describes one TCR beta chain. Its antigen is unidentified. The study ran the assay at deep level. Assay used: immunoSEQ multiplex PCR; TCRdb lists only in-frame clones, some missing. The data contain hundreds of thousands of clones, roughly 79% of them seen just once; the ten biggest clones take up 12%. This sample was taken from a study of shared clonotypes between healthy human individuals. With V trimmed by 4 bases and J by 4 bases, 0 bases remained unmatched. Germline V lookup: CDR1 LNHDA, CDR2 SQIVND (reference sequence). The CDR3 runs to 12 residues. General observations from the study: The diversity represented, both genetic and in exposure history, was limited by few donors.

Sample: PBMCs. The TCR was taken from a woman aged 40 to 49 in good health. Some clones in this sample may be carry-over from other donors' samples. This sequence joins TRBV19 and TRBJ2-5; 7 positions agree with TRBD1. Here the CDR3 DNA reads TGTGCCAGTAGTAGACAGGGAGAGACCCAGTACTTC. It encodes CASSRQGETQYF. The entire variable domain, with the rest obtained from reference TRBV19 and TRBJ2-5, is as follows: DGGITQSPKYLFRKEGQNVTLSCEQNLNHDAMYWYRQDPGQGLRLIYYSQIVNDFQKGDIAEGYSVSREKKESFPLTVTSAQKNPTAFYLCASSRQGETQYFGPGTRLLVL.